These T cell receptor beta chains were read from a single sample in a study of shared clonotypes between healthy human individuals. Profiled with immunoSEQ multiplex PCR; TCRdb holds only in-frame clones, not every one. The sample has approximately 1.5 million clones; 98% to 99% are singletons. Source material: naive CD4+ T cells sorted from blood. The source of these receptors is a man aged 25 to 40 in good health. Both conserved end residues are part of each CDR3.

J gene,V gene,CDR3 protein
TRBJ2-3,TRBV6-1,CASISGRPDTQYF
TRBJ2-5,TRBV6-1,CASSGLAKTRETQYF
TRBJ1-5,TRBV7-8,CASSLGVRGNPSNQPQHF
TRBJ2-3,TRBV5-1,CASSLDTGDLTDTQYF
TRBJ1-1,TRBV5-1,CASSLAAGVNTEAFF
TRBJ1-5,TRBV25-1,CASSDLTGNQPQHF
TRBJ2-3,TRBV4-2,CASSPQREWTDTQYF
TRBJ2-1,TRBV5-1,CASSSLGGTGYNEQFF
TRBJ2-7,TRBV11-2,CASSDSPGGIGVEQYF
TRBJ2-1,TRBV4-1,CASSQEALAGDGFF
TRBJ1-1,TRBV27,CASSLTFRRNTEAFF
TRBJ2-5,TRBV14,CASSQGSGSYQETQYF
TRBJ2-2,TRBV12-5,CASGLVRQDDGLGELFF
TRBJ2-7,TRBV18,CASSLFTSGTYEQYF
TRBJ2-2,TRBV20-1,CSARNPGELFF
TRBJ1-1,TRBV7-9,CASSFREINTEAFF
TRBJ2-1,TRBV18,CASSPRRALADDLYNEQFF
TRBJ1-2,TRBV7-2,CASSLVQGGGDYGYTF